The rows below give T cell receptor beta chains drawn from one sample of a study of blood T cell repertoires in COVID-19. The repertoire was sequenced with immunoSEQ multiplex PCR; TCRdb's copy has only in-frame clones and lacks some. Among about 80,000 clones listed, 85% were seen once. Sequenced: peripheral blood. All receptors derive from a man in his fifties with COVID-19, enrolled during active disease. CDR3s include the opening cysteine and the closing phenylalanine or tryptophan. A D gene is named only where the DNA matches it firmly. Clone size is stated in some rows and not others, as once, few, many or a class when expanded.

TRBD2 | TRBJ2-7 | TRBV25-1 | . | TGTGCCAGCAGTTACACTAGCGGGAGCTCCTACGAGCAGTACTTC | CASSYTSGSSYEQYF
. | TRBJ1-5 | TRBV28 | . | TGTGCCAGCAGCTCGCCGGGACCCGGGGGTCAGCCCCAGCATTTT | CASSSPGPGGQPQHF
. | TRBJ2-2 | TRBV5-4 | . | TGTGCCAGCAGCTTGGGCAAACAGGGTTATTCGGGGGAGCTGTTTTTT | CASSLGKQGYSGELFF
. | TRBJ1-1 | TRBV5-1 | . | TGCGCCAGCAGCTTAATGACCCGGGGAGGGACTGAAGCTTTCTTT | CASSLMTRGGTEAFF
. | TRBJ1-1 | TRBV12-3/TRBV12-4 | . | TGTGCCAGCCTCCGGCGGGCGGCCACTGAAGCTTTCTTT | CASLRRAATEAFF
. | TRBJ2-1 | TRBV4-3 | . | TGCGCCAGCAGCTCTCAAGGAGAGTCCTACAATGAGCAGTTCTTC | CASSSQGESYNEQFF
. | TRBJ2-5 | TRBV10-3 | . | TGTGCCATCAGTGAGGTAGCCGGGGAGCAAGAGACCCAGTACTTC | CAISEVAGEQETQYF
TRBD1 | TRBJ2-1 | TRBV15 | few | TGTGCCACCAGCAGAGTAAGAGACAGGGCATTGAATGAGCAGTTCTTC | CATSRVRDRALNEQFF
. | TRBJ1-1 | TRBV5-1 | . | TGCGCCAGCAGCTTACCTTCCCCCAGGACAGCGGTAGGGAACACTGAAGCTTTCTTT | CASSLPSPRTAVGNTEAFF
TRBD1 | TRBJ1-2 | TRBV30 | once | TGTGCCTGGAGATTGGGCCAGGGGGGAGGCTACACCTTC | CAWRLGQGGGYTF
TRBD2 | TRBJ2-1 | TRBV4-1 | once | TGCGCCAGCAGCTTCCTCGGGACTAGCAGTGAGCAGTTCTTC | CASSFLGTSSEQFF